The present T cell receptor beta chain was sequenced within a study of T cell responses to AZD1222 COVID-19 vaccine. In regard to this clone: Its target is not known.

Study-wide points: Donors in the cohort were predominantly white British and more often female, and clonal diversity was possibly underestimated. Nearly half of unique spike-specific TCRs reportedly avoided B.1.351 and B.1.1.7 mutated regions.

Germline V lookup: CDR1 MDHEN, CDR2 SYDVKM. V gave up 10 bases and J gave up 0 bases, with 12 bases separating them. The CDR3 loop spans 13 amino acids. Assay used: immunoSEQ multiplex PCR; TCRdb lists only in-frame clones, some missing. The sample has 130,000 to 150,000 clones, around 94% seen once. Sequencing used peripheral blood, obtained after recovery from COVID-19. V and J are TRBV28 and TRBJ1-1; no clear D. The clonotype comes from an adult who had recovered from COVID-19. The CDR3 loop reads CATKGFLNTEAFF. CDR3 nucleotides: TGTGCCACCAAGGGTTTCCTGAACACTGAAGCTTTCTTT.